This entry concerns a single T cell receptor (beta chain). What it binds is not known. The CDR3 loop spans 17 amino acids. Germline lookup yields CDR1 LNHDA and CDR2 SQIVND (reference sequence). V lost 3 bases, J lost 0 bases, and 17 bases lay in between. The data stem from a study of T cell responses to AZD1222 COVID-19 vaccine. Across the study: Second doses at about 4 or about 12 weeks were pooled. The study's findings and limits: Breadth and depth of Spike-specific TCRs rose after two AZD1222 doses. The reported proportion of spike-specific TCRs targeting unmutated variant regions was nearly half. The sample set comprised mostly white British donors with more females, and clonal diversity was possibly underestimated.

Produced via immunoSEQ multiplex PCR; TCRdb's table is partial and in-frame only. The sample lists about 120,000 clones; less than 95% were seen once. The specimen was peripheral blood, collected on day 0 of AZD1222 vaccination. The V and J genes are TRBV19 and TRBJ1-1; weak D call: TRBD1 (6 bases). The sequence was obtained from an adult in good health. This CDR3 is CASSIYQGITVNTEAFF. The CDR3 DNA follows: TGTGCCAGTAGTATCTACCAGGGGATTACGGTGAACACTGAAGCTTTCTTT.